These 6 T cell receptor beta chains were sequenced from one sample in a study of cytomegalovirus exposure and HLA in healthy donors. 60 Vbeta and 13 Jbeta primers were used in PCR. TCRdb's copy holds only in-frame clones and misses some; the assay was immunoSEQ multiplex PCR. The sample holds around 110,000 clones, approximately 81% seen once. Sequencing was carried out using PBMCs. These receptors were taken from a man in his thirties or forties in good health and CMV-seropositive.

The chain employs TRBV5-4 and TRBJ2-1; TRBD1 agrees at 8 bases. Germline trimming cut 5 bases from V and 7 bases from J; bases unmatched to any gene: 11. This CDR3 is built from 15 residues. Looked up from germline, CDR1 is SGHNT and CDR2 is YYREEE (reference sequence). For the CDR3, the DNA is TGTGCCAGCAGGCCAGGACAGGGTGCCGTGAATGAGCAGTTCTTC. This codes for CASRPGQGAVNEQFF.

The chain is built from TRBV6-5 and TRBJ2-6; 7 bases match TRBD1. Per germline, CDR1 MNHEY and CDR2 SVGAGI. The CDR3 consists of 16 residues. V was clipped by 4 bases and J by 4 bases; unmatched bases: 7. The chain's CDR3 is CASSLATGVGANVLTF. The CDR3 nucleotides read TGTGCCAGCAGTTTGGCCACAGGGGTAGGGGCCAACGTCCTGACTTTC.

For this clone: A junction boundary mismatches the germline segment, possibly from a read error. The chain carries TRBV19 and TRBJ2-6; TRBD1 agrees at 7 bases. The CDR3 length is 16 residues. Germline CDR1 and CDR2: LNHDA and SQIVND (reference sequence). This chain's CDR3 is CASSSTGRSGANGLTF. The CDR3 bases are TGTGCCAGTAGTTCGACAGGGCGCTCTGGGGCCAACGGCCTGACTTTC.

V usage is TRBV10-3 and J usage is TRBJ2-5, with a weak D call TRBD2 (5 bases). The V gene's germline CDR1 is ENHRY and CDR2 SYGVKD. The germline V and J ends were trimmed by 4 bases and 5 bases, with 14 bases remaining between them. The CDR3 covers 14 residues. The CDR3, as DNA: TGTGCCATCAGTGGCCGGGATGCCACGGAGACCCAGTACTTC. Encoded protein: CAISGRDATETQYF.

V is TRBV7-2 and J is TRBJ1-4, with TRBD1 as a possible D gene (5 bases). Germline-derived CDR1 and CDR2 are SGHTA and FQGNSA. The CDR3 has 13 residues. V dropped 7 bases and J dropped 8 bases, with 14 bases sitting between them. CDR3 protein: CASTWLKGEKLFF. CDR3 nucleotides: TGTGCCAGCACCTGGTTAAAGGGGGAAAAACTGTTTTTT.

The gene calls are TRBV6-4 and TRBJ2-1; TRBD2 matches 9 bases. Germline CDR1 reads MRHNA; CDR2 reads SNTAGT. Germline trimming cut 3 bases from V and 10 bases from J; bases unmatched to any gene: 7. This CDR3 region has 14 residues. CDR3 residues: CASSEGGGEEEQFF. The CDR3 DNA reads TGTGCCAGCAGTGAAGGCGGGGGGGAGGAAGAGCAGTTCTTC.